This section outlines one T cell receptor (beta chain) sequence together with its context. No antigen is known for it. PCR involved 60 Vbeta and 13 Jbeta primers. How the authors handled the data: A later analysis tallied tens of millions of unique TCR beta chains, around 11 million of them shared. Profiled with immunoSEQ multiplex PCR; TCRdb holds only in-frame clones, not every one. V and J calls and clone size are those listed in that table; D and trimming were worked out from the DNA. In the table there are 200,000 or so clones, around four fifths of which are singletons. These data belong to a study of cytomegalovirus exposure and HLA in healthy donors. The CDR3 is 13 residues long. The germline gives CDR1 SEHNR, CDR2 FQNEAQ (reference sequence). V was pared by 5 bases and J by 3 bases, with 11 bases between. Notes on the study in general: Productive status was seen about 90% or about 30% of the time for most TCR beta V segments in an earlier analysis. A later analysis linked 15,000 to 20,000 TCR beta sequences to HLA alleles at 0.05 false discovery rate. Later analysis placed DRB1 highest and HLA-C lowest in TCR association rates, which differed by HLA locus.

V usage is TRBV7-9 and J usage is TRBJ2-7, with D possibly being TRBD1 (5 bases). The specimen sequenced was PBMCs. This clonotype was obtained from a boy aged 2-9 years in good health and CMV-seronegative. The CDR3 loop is CASSREDSYEQYF. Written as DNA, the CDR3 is TGTGCCAGCAGCAGAGAAGACAGCTACGAGCAGTACTTC. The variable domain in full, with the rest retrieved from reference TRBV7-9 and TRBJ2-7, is DTGVSQNPRHKITKRGQNVTFRCDPISEHNRLYWYRQTLGQGPEFLTYFQNEAQLEKSRLLSDRFSAERPKGSFSTLEIQRTEQGDSAMYLCASSREDSYEQYFGPGTRLTVT.